The source of this T cell receptor (beta chain) is a study of molecular identifiers for immune sequencing clone quantification. Ten or more counts support this clonotype. In TCRdb, the PCR reads were re-called with MiXCR into one record per CDR3 protein. The sample carries under 600,000 distinct CDR3 sequences, approximately 25% recorded once. CDR1 is DFQATT, CDR2 SNEGSKA, per germline (reference sequence). There are 17 residues in the CDR3. J was trimmed by 7 bases and V by 6 bases; bases with no gene match: 22. The sequenced sample was naive CD8+ T cells from blood, with Jurkat cell RNA spiked in. The sample's subset: FACS-sorted CD8+CD4-CCR7+CD45RA+ naive T cells. The chain employs TRBV20-1 and TRBJ1-1; the match to TRBD1 covers 8 bases. The origin of this receptor is a human donor in good health. Some libraries in this study had Jurkat cell RNA spiked in. The CDR3 region has the DNA TGCAGTGCCACAGAGTCCTTTTACAGGACAGGGTTGGGTGAAGCTTTCTTT. Translating gives CSATESFYRTGLGEAFF.